The 14 T cell receptor beta chains below come from one sample, sequenced in a study of cytomegalovirus exposure and HLA in healthy donors. The PCR employed 60 Vbeta primers together with 13 Jbeta primers. Data came from immunoSEQ multiplex PCR; TCRdb stores just in-frame clones and leaves some out. The sample lists roughly 110,000 clones, 75% occurring once. Sequencing was performed on PBMCs. These receptors all stem from a male donor in good health and CMV-seropositive.

The CDR3 coding sequence is TGTGCCAGCAGCTTGGTGGCAGGGAGGGCCCAAGAGACCCAGTACTTC. It codes for CASSLVAGRAQETQYF. This chain links TRBV5-6 with TRBJ2-5, with 7 bases aligning to TRBD2. The germline V gene encodes CDR1 SGHDT and CDR2 YYEEEE. V was clipped by 0 bases and J by 1 base; unmatched bases: 6. This CDR3 has 16 amino acids.

The V and J genes are TRBV7-3 and TRBJ2-1; D is possibly TRBD2 (6 bases). The CDR3 runs to 16 residues. V shed 5 bases and J shed 6 bases, with 20 bases lying between them. CDR1 is SGHTA and CDR2 is FQGTGA in the germline V gene. The CDR3 nucleotides are TGTGCCAGCAGCCCGACCCCGGGACTCGGCCTCAATGAGCAGTTCTTC. This codes for CASSPTPGLGLNEQFF.

The chain combines TRBV30 with TRBJ2-7, with 7 bases aligning to TRBD1. The CDR3 has 12 amino acids. The junction had 3 bases not matched to a gene; V was cut back by 3 bases and J by 4 bases. Germline V lookup: CDR1 GTSNPN, CDR2 SVGIG (reference sequence). CDR3 bases: TGTGCCTGGAGATGGGACAGATACGAGCAGTACTTC. It specifies CAWRWDRYEQYF.

This clone was seen a few times. The rearrangement joins TRBV5-4 to TRBJ1-1, with D possibly being TRBD1 (5 bases). V was cut by 10 bases and J by 6 bases, with 22 bases left in between. This CDR3 has 14 amino acids. The germline gives CDR1 SGHNT, CDR2 YYREEE (reference sequence). This CDR3 is CAAWGWGENAEAFF. CDR3 nucleotide sequence: TGTGCCGCGTGGGGGTGGGGGGAAAACGCTGAAGCTTTCTTT.

This clone was recorded a few times. V usage is TRBV10-3 and J usage is TRBJ2-7; TRBD1 is a possible D gene (6 bases). The CDR3 runs 14 residues. From germline, CDR1 is ENHRY and CDR2 SYGVKD. The germline V and J ends were trimmed by 5 bases and 3 bases, with 14 bases remaining between them. The CDR3 DNA reads as TGTGCCATCAGTACACGAGGACAGTTCTACGAGCAGTACTTC. Protein: CAISTRGQFYEQYF.

The chain links TRBV4-1 to TRBJ1-2; 8 bases agree with TRBD1. CDR3 length equals 15 residues. Germline CDR1 reads MGHRA; CDR2 reads YSYEKL. Unmatched junction bases numbered 5, after V lost 0 bases and J lost 5 bases. Here the CDR3 reads CASSQEGRGRYGYTF. The CDR3 DNA follows: TGCGCCAGCAGCCAAGAGGGCAGGGGGCGGTATGGCTACACCTTC.

The chain recombines TRBV28 with TRBJ1-5; perhaps TRBD1 as D (6 bases). This CDR3 contains 15 residues. The V end lost 6 bases, the J end lost 0 bases, and 12 bases lay between the germline ends. Germline loops: CDR1 MDHEN, CDR2 SYDVKM. The CDR3 DNA reads as TGTGCCAGCAGGCCAACAGGGACTAGCAATCAGCCCCAGCATTTT. Encoded protein: CASRPTGTSNQPQHF.

The chain carries TRBV30 and TRBJ1-1, with a weak D call TRBD1 (5 bases). Trimming took 2 bases from V and 6 from J, leaving 10 bases between them. CDR1 GTSNPN and CDR2 SVGIG come from the germline V gene (reference sequence). CDR3 length: 12 residues. This chain's CDR3 is CAWSIAGAEAFF. The DNA of the CDR3 is TGTGCCTGGAGTATAGCGGGGGCTGAAGCTTTCTTT.

As regards this clone: Other DNA sequences from this sample encode an identical CDR3 as well. The CDR3 bases are TGTGCCAGCTTCGGGGGTGAAGCTTTCTTT. The encoded protein is CASFGGEAFF. This chain uses TRBV6-5 with TRBJ1-1, with a possible D match to TRBD1 (5 bases). CDR1 and CDR2 from the germline V gene are MNHEY and SVGAGI. The CDR3 is 10 residues long. The V end lost 8 bases, the J end lost 7 bases, and 8 bases lay between the germline ends.

The chain carries TRBV7-2 and TRBJ1-5; 11 bases match TRBD1. Looked up from germline, CDR1 is SGHTA and CDR2 is FQGNSA. The junction had 4 bases not matched to a gene; V was cut back by 4 bases and J by 5 bases. The CDR3 is made up of 15 amino acids. This CDR3 is CASSWGGQGDQPQHF. The CDR3 DNA is TGTGCCAGCAGCTGGGGGGGACAGGGGGATCAGCCCCAGCATTTT.

This clone was counted a few times. The chain recombines TRBV6-1 with TRBJ1-6, with unresolved D. The germline CDR1 and CDR2 sequences are MNHNS and SASEGT. The CDR3 length is 17 residues. The V end was cut by 5 bases, the J end by 4 bases, with 18 bases between. The CDR3 sequence: CASSKVGSPGYNSPLHF. CDR3 nucleotide sequence: TGTGCCAGCAGTAAAGTGGGGAGTCCGGGTTATAATTCACCCCTCCACTTT.

The rearrangement uses TRBV7-6 and TRBJ2-2, with 11 bases aligning to TRBD2. The CDR3 runs 16 residues. V lost 5 bases to trimming and J lost 2 bases; unmatched junction nucleotides: 4. Germline-derived CDR1 and CDR2 are SGHVS and FNYEAQ. The CDR3 loop reads CASSRLAGGNTGELFF. The DNA of the CDR3 is TGTGCCAGCAGCCGCCTAGCGGGGGGTAACACCGGGGAGCTGTTTTTT.

V is TRBV28 and J is TRBJ1-2; D ambiguous. CDR3 length: 12 amino acids. Looked up from germline, CDR1 is MDHEN and CDR2 is SYDVKM. V gave up 6 bases and J gave up 7 bases, with 12 bases separating them. In nucleotides, the CDR3 is TGTGCCAGCAGCCCCCGTTCCCGTGGCTACACCTTC. This gives the protein CASSPRSRGYTF.

This clone appeared a single time. The chain employs TRBV10-3 and TRBJ2-1; 10 bases line up with TRBD2. V lost 3 bases and J lost 9; bases outside the gene matches: 8. From germline, CDR1 is ENHRY and CDR2 SYGVKD. The CDR3 spans 15 residues. CDR3 DNA: TGTGCCATCAGTGAAGGAGCGGGAGGGTTTGGTGAGCAGTTCTTC. It yields the protein CAISEGAGGFGEQFF.